These T cell receptor beta chains were read from a single sample in a study of blood T cell repertoires in COVID-19. Generated by immunoSEQ multiplex PCR, the TCRdb table keeps only in-frame clones and is missing some. The sample yields 310,000 or so clones, about nine tenths seen once. The sequencing input was PBMCs or T cells enriched from blood (not recorded which). These receptors were collected from a woman aged 18-29 years who had recovered from COVID-19. Both conserved end residues are part of each CDR3. A D gene is named only where the DNA matches it firmly. Not all rows give a size; the values are once, few, many and, for expanded clones, a class.

j_call: TRBJ2-3; d_call: .; clone_size: .; v_call: TRBV5-4; cdr3_aa: CASSFPGSRVPDTQYF; cdr3_nt: TGTGCCAGCAGCTTCCCCGGATCGCGGGTCCCAGATACGCAGTATTTT
j_call: TRBJ1-2; d_call: TRBD1; clone_size: once; v_call: TRBV7-9; cdr3_aa: CASSLGQGNGYTF; cdr3_nt: TGTGCCAGCAGCTTAGGACAGGGGAATGGCTACACCTTC
j_call: TRBJ2-7; d_call: .; clone_size: .; v_call: TRBV27; cdr3_aa: CASSLLRPQGTYEQYF; cdr3_nt: TGTGCCAGCAGTTTATTAAGGCCCCAGGGCACCTACGAGCAGTACTTC
j_call: TRBJ2-7; d_call: .; clone_size: .; v_call: TRBV3-1/TRBV3-2; cdr3_aa: CASSQDSRLEQYF; cdr3_nt: TGTGCCAGCAGCCAAGACTCTAGGCTAGAGCAGTACTTC
j_call: TRBJ1-3; d_call: .; clone_size: .; v_call: TRBV29-1; cdr3_aa: CSVEVEGGRGNTIYF; cdr3_nt: TGCAGCGTTGAAGTCGAGGGGGGGCGAGGAAACACCATATATTTT
j_call: TRBJ2-3; d_call: TRBD1; clone_size: .; v_call: TRBV4-3; cdr3_aa: CASSQRGQGADTQYF; cdr3_nt: TGCGCCAGCAGCCAACGGGGACAGGGCGCAGATACGCAGTATTTT
j_call: TRBJ1-4; d_call: .; clone_size: .; v_call: TRBV15; cdr3_aa: CATSRHRDIGFF; cdr3_nt: TGTGCCACCAGCAGGCACCGGGACATCGGATTTTTT
j_call: TRBJ2-3; d_call: .; clone_size: .; v_call: TRBV4-2; cdr3_aa: CASSQGYAEGTQYF; cdr3_nt: TGTGCCAGCAGCCAAGGGTACGCGGAGGGGACGCAGTATTTT
j_call: TRBJ2-1; d_call: .; clone_size: .; v_call: TRBV29-1; cdr3_aa: CSPGRLSSYNEQFF; cdr3_nt: TGCAGCCCCGGTCGCCTCTCCTCCTACAATGAGCAGTTCTTC
j_call: TRBJ2-7; d_call: .; clone_size: .; v_call: TRBV28; cdr3_aa: CASSLLGEQYF; cdr3_nt: TGTGCCAGCAGTTTACTCGGCGAGCAGTACTTC
j_call: TRBJ2-7; d_call: .; clone_size: .; v_call: TRBV5-6; cdr3_aa: CASSPNVRLLAGYEQYF; cdr3_nt: TGTGCCAGCAGCCCTAACGTGAGACTTCTAGCAGGCTACGAGCAGTACTTC
j_call: TRBJ1-6; d_call: .; clone_size: .; v_call: TRBV7-3; cdr3_aa: CASSLYGTYNSPLHF; cdr3_nt: TGTGCCAGCAGCTTATACGGGACATATAATTCACCCCTCCACTTT
j_call: TRBJ1-4; d_call: TRBD1; clone_size: .; v_call: TRBV15; cdr3_aa: CATSRVRDRVGGTNEKLFF; cdr3_nt: TGTGCCACCAGCAGAGTCAGAGACAGGGTCGGTGGGACTAATGAAAAACTGTTTTTT
j_call: TRBJ1-5; d_call: TRBD1; clone_size: .; v_call: TRBV28; cdr3_aa: CASSTGDANQPQHF; cdr3_nt: TGTGCCAGCAGCACAGGGGATGCTAATCAGCCCCAGCATTTT
j_call: TRBJ2-1; d_call: .; clone_size: .; v_call: TRBV28; cdr3_aa: CASSPQIATNEQFF; cdr3_nt: TGTGCCAGCAGTCCCCAGATAGCGACCAATGAGCAGTTCTTC
j_call: TRBJ1-2; d_call: TRBD1; clone_size: .; v_call: TRBV28; cdr3_aa: CASSPTGGNYGYTF; cdr3_nt: TGTGCCAGCAGTCCTACAGGGGGCAACTATGGCTACACCTTC
j_call: TRBJ1-2; d_call: .; clone_size: .; v_call: TRBV7-3; cdr3_aa: CASSRTGGAGYGYTF; cdr3_nt: TGTGCCAGCAGCAGGACGGGGGGCGCAGGCTATGGCTACACCTTC
j_call: TRBJ1-2; d_call: .; clone_size: .; v_call: TRBV28; cdr3_aa: CASREPGPNYGYTF; cdr3_nt: TGTGCCAGCAGGGAACCGGGTCCTAACTATGGCTACACCTTC
j_call: TRBJ1-2; d_call: TRBD1; clone_size: .; v_call: TRBV19; cdr3_aa: CASSPRDRVFFGYTF; cdr3_nt: TGTGCCAGTAGCCCCCGGGACAGGGTTTTCTTTGGCTACACCTTC
j_call: TRBJ2-7; d_call: .; clone_size: few; v_call: TRBV7-2; cdr3_aa: CASSATRNHEQYF; cdr3_nt: TGTGCCAGCAGCGCAACTAGAAATCACGAGCAGTACTTC
j_call: TRBJ1-1; d_call: TRBD1; clone_size: .; v_call: TRBV10-3; cdr3_aa: CAISGQGILAFF; cdr3_nt: TGTGCCATCAGCGGACAGGGGATTTTAGCTTTCTTT
j_call: TRBJ1-2; d_call: TRBD1; clone_size: .; v_call: TRBV19; cdr3_aa: CASSPTGGRVLGGYTF; cdr3_nt: TGTGCCAGTAGCCCAACAGGGGGCAGGGTACTGGGCGGCTACACCTTC
j_call: TRBJ2-1; d_call: TRBD2; clone_size: .; v_call: TRBV7-9; cdr3_aa: CASSLARGTSRGEQFF; cdr3_nt: TGTGCCAGCAGCTTAGCGCGGGGGACTAGCCGTGGTGAGCAGTTCTTC
j_call: TRBJ2-7; d_call: TRBD1; clone_size: .; v_call: TRBV18; cdr3_aa: CASSMRQGTYEQYF; cdr3_nt: TGTGCCAGCTCGATGCGACAGGGAACCTACGAGCAGTACTTC
j_call: TRBJ2-7; d_call: TRBD2; clone_size: .; v_call: TRBV7-2; cdr3_aa: CASSLRLAGVPSYEQYF; cdr3_nt: TGTGCCAGCAGTCTACGGCTAGCGGGAGTCCCCTCCTACGAGCAGTACTTC
j_call: TRBJ2-2; d_call: .; clone_size: .; v_call: TRBV28; cdr3_aa: CASSGGTVFLELFF; cdr3_nt: TGTGCCAGCAGCGGAGGGACCGTCTTTTTGGAGCTGTTTTTT
j_call: TRBJ2-1; d_call: .; clone_size: .; v_call: TRBV6-5; cdr3_aa: CASSYPGIPYNEQFF; cdr3_nt: TGTGCCAGCAGTTATCCCGGGATCCCCTACAATGAGCAGTTCTTC
j_call: TRBJ2-7; d_call: TRBD1; clone_size: .; v_call: TRBV5-1; cdr3_aa: CASSQTPGQGGEQYF; cdr3_nt: TGCGCCAGCAGCCAAACACCGGGACAGGGTGGCGAGCAGTACTTC
j_call: TRBJ1-2; d_call: TRBD1; clone_size: .; v_call: TRBV15; cdr3_aa: CATGTGENYGYTF; cdr3_nt: TGTGCCACCGGGACAGGGGAAAACTATGGCTACACCTTC
j_call: TRBJ2-2; d_call: .; clone_size: .; v_call: TRBV6-2/TRBV6-3; cdr3_aa: CASSEEVRLATTGELFF; cdr3_nt: TGTGCCAGCAGTGAGGAGGTCAGGCTGGCGACCACCGGGGAGCTGTTTTTT
j_call: TRBJ1-4; d_call: .; clone_size: .; v_call: TRBV28; cdr3_aa: CASNLFSGGLFF; cdr3_nt: TGTGCCAGCAATTTATTCTCGGGAGGGCTGTTTTTT
j_call: TRBJ2-1; d_call: TRBD2; clone_size: .; v_call: TRBV7-8; cdr3_aa: CASVDRSGGFFEQFF; cdr3_nt: TGTGCCAGCGTAGACCGTAGCGGGGGTTTCTTTGAGCAGTTCTTC
j_call: TRBJ1-1; d_call: .; clone_size: .; v_call: TRBV28; cdr3_aa: CASSLRQDTEAFF; cdr3_nt: TGTGCCAGCAGTTTAAGACAGGACACTGAAGCTTTCTTT
j_call: TRBJ1-5; d_call: TRBD1; clone_size: .; v_call: TRBV14; cdr3_aa: CASSQGWDSYSNQPQHF; cdr3_nt: TGTGCCAGCAGCCAAGGTTGGGACAGCTATAGCAATCAGCCCCAGCATTTT
j_call: TRBJ1-6; d_call: TRBD1; clone_size: once; v_call: TRBV28; cdr3_aa: CASSSTGTALKTFNSPGQTTLHF; cdr3_nt: TGTGCCAGCAGCTCAACCGGGACAGCACTTAAGACCTTTAATTCACCGGGTCAGACAACCCTCCACTTT
j_call: TRBJ1-3; d_call: TRBD1; clone_size: few; v_call: TRBV30; cdr3_aa: CAWSATGSPGNTIYF; cdr3_nt: TGTGCCTGGAGTGCGACAGGGTCTCCTGGAAACACCATATATTTT
j_call: TRBJ2-1; d_call: .; clone_size: .; v_call: TRBV18; cdr3_aa: CASSPIISHEQFF; cdr3_nt: TGTGCCAGCTCACCAATAATTAGCCATGAGCAGTTCTTC
j_call: TRBJ1-1; d_call: .; clone_size: .; v_call: TRBV29-1; cdr3_aa: CSAIIQAQGTEAFF; cdr3_nt: TGCAGCGCTATCATTCAAGCACAGGGCACTGAAGCTTTCTTT
j_call: TRBJ2-1; d_call: TRBD1; clone_size: .; v_call: TRBV2; cdr3_aa: CASSDGQGARNEQFF; cdr3_nt: TGTGCCAGCAGTGACGGACAGGGCGCCAGAAATGAGCAGTTCTTC
j_call: TRBJ2-1; d_call: TRBD1; clone_size: .; v_call: TRBV24-1; cdr3_aa: CATGGWTGSYNEQFF; cdr3_nt: TGTGCCACCGGAGGTTGGACAGGCTCCTACAATGAGCAGTTCTTC
j_call: TRBJ1-3; d_call: .; clone_size: .; v_call: TRBV13; cdr3_aa: CASSFFGGLNTIYF; cdr3_nt: TGTGCCAGCAGCTTTTTCGGGGGATTGAACACCATATATTTT
j_call: TRBJ1-5; d_call: .; clone_size: once; v_call: TRBV28; cdr3_aa: CASSQGNNQPQHF; cdr3_nt: TGTGCCTCAAGTCAGGGGAACAATCAGCCCCAGCATTTT
j_call: TRBJ2-7; d_call: TRBD2; clone_size: .; v_call: TRBV28; cdr3_aa: CASSSLGEGYEQYF; cdr3_nt: TGTGCCAGCAGTTCCTTGGGGGAGGGCTACGAGCAGTACTTC
j_call: TRBJ2-3; d_call: TRBD2; clone_size: .; v_call: TRBV5-1; cdr3_aa: CASSRTSGTDTQYF; cdr3_nt: TGCGCCAGCAGCCGGACTAGCGGCACAGATACGCAGTATTTT
j_call: TRBJ1-1; d_call: TRBD1; clone_size: once; v_call: TRBV6-5; cdr3_aa: CASRTGDGFRTEAFF; cdr3_nt: TGTGCCAGCAGGACAGGGGACGGGTTTCGCACTGAAGCTTTCTTT
j_call: TRBJ1-1; d_call: .; clone_size: once; v_call: TRBV11-1; cdr3_aa: CASSLVAQPNTEAFF; cdr3_nt: TGTGCCAGCAGCTTAGTTGCACAGCCGAACACTGAAGCTTTCTTT
j_call: TRBJ1-2; d_call: TRBD1; clone_size: once; v_call: TRBV7-9; cdr3_aa: CASSRRGQAYGYTF; cdr3_nt: TGTGCCAGCAGCCGCAGGGGACAGGCCTATGGCTACACCTTC
j_call: TRBJ2-3; d_call: .; clone_size: .; v_call: TRBV3-1/TRBV3-2; cdr3_aa: CASSQYISTDTQYF; cdr3_nt: TGTGCCAGCAGCCAGTATATTAGCACAGATACGCAGTATTTT
j_call: TRBJ2-3; d_call: TRBD1; clone_size: .; v_call: TRBV4-1; cdr3_aa: CASNRGPSTDTQYF; cdr3_nt: TGCGCCAGTAACAGGGGGCCCAGCACAGATACGCAGTATTTT
j_call: TRBJ2-7; d_call: TRBD2; clone_size: .; v_call: TRBV7-2; cdr3_aa: CASSLGPSGTDSYEQYF; cdr3_nt: TGTGCCAGCAGCTTAGGGCCTAGCGGGACCGACTCCTACGAGCAGTACTTC